This T cell receptor beta chain was observed in a study of blood T cell repertoires in COVID-19. Original handling: The assay estimated nucleated cells by amplifying reference gene primers. Using immunoSEQ multiplex PCR, the repertoire was profiled, and TCRdb retains in-frame clones only, with some absent. That table gives V, J and clone size, and the DNA gave D and trimming. The sample consists of 200,000 to 250,000 clones, 87% of them appearing once. This clone was recorded only once. This sequence was found in a young woman with acute COVID-19. The sample comprised PBMCs or T cells enriched from blood (not recorded which).

Here the CDR3 DNA reads TGTGCCAGCAGGATTAGCGGGGGGGAGAATCCCAACGAGCAGTACTTC. Translation gives CASRISGGENPNEQYF. The chain links TRBV27 to TRBJ2-7; TRBD2 matches at 11 bases. Trimming cost V 6 bases and J 5 bases; bases outside gene matches: 12. Looked up from germline, CDR1 is MNHEY and CDR2 is SMNVEV (reference sequence). The CDR3 sequence is 16 residues long.